This T cell receptor (beta chain) was identified during a study of T-cell memory formation after mild COVID-19 (dated by TCRdb to about 2021). In terms of the full investigation: TCR sequence clusters from the two donors were found to be largely donor specific. In a couple of donors, T-cell clones that expanded and contracted after mild COVID-19 were tracked by sequencing TCRalpha and TCRbeta repertoires over time. The cohort was made up of two young adult volunteers, one female and one male, who were previously healthy.

Ficoll-Paque density gradient centrifugation was the method used to isolate PBMCs. TCRdb records Illumina NovaSeq 6000 as the sequencer. TCRalpha and TCRbeta cDNA libraries were built by 5'RACE with constant-segment primers, adding sample barcodes and unique molecular identifiers. Trizol reagent was used to extract RNA from every sample. The libraries were amplified in two PCR steps, and the second step added a second sample barcode and Illumina TruSeq adapters. The libraries were sequenced on an Illumina NovaSeq using 2 x 150 bp paired-end reads. As for the original processing: With migec v1.2.7, reads were demultiplexed and then collapsed into UMI-guided consensus sequences. Using mixcr v2.1.11, UMI consensuses were aligned to TRA and TRB V and J templates and then assembled into clonotypes. A clonotype was counted as expanded or contracted only when both edgeR and NoisET called the clonotype significant, with the noise models trained on biological replicates. For edgeR calls, a false discovery rate-adjusted p below 0.01 and a log2 fold-change threshold of 1 were applied. As an exploratory analysis of dynamics, max-normalized trajectories of the 1000 most abundant clonotypes were examined with PCA combined with hierarchical clustering. Separately sequenced CD4+ and CD8+ repertoires were used to assign a CD4 or CD8 phenotype to each responding clone. TCRdb applied fastp at Q25 and MiXCR to the public reads, then kept only in-frame beta chains. Every entry covers one CDR3 protein and lists the most common genes and DNA from its rows. The V and J calls, along with clone size, are taken from TCRdb and not from the paper's own processing. A total of roughly 190,000 distinct CDR3 sequences appear in this sample, approximately 16% of them only once. The ten largest clones capture roughly 2.4% of the sample.

This clonotype was picked up a small number of times. Its antigen remains undetermined. It has no much larger one-base neighbor in the sample; base qualities were not kept. V is trimmed back by 2 bases and J by 2 bases, and the junction contains 4 bases that no gene match accounts for. The germline V gene encodes CDR1 MNHEY and CDR2 SVGEGT. From the cysteine through the phenylalanine, the CDR3 covers 16 amino acids. Left in the record is the CDR3 DNA by itself, 48 bases read in frame from the first base. Results and caveats for the whole study, not just this receptor: SARS-CoV-2 specificity was not confirmed for the second-wave clones peaking on day 37. From day 15 to 85, contracting clones showed balanced CD4/CD8 phenotypes, whereas a second wave of clones that expanded from day 15 to 37 leaned towards CD4+. The study included only a couple of mild cases, and larger cohorts that include severe cases with pre-infection samples were judged to be necessary. The detection of some responding clones in pre-infection memory suggests that pre-existing cross-reactive memory T cells joined the SARS-CoV-2 response. Contracting CD4+ clones were located mainly in the CM and EM memory subsets, whereas CD8+ clones were found to be enriched in EMRA.

The chain joins TRBV6-2 or TRBV6-3 to TRBJ2-1, and 9 junction bases match TRBD2. The origin of this receptor is an adult woman who had mild COVID-19 (a few samples of this study predate the infection). The sample titles of this study are shuffled in the database, so cell type and time point are left out; the donor was told from shared clones. Sequencing used PBMCs or a T cell subset sorted from them (not recorded which). CDR3 sequence: CASSYASGGTYNEQFF. The DNA reads as follows: TGTGCCAGCAGTTACGCCAGCGGGGGGACCTACAATGAGCAGTTCTTC.